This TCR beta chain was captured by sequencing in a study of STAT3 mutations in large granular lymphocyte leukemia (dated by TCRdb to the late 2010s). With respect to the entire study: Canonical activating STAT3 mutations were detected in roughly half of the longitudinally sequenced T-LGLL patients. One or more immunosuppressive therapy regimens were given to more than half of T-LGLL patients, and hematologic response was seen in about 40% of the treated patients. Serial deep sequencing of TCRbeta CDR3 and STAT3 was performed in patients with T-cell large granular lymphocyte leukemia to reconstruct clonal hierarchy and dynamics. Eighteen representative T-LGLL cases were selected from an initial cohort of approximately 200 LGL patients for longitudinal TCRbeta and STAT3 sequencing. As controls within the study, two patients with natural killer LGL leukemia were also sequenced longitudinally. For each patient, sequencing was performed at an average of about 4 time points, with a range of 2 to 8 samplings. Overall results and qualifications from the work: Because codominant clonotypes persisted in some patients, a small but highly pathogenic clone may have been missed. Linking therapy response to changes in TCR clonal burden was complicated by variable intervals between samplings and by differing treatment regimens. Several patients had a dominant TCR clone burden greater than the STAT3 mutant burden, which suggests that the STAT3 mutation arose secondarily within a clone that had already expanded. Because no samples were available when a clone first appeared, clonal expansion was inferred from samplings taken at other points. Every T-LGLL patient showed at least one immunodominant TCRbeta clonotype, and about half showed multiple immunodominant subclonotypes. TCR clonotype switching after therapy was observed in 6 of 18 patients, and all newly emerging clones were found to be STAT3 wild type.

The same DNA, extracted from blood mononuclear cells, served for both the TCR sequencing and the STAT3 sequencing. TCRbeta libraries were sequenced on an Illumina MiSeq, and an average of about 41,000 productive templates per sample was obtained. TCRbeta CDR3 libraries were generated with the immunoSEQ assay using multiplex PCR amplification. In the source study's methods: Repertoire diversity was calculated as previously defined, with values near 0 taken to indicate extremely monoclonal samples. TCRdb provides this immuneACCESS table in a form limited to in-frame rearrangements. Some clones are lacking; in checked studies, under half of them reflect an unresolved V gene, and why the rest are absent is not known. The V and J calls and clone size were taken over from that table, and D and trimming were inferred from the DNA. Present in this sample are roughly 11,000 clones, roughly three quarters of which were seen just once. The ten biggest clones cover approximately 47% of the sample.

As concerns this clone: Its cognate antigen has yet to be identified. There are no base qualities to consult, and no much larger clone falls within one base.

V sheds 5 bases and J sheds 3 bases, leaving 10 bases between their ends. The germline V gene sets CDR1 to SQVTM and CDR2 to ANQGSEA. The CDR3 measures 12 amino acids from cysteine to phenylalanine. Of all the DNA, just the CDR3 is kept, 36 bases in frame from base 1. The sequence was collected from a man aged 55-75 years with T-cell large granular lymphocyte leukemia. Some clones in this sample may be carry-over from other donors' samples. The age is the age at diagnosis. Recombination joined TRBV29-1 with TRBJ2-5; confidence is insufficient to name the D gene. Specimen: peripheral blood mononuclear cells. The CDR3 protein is CSVSGGEETQYF. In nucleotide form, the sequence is TGCAGCGTTTCGGGCGGTGAAGAGACCCAGTACTTC.